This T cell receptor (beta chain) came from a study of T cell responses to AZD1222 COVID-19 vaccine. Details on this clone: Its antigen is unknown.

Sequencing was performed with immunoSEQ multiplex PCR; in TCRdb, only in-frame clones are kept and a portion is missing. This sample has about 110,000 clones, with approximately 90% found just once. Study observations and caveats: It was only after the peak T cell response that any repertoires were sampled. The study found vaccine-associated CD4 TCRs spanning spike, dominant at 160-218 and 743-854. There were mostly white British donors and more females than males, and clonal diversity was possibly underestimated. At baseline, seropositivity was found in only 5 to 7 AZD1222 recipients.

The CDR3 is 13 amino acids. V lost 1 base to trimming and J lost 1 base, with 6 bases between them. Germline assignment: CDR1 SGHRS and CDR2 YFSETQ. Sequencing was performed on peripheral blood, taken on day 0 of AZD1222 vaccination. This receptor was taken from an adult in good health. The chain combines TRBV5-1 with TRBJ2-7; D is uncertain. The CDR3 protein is CASSLTSSYEQYF. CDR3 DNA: TGCGCCAGCAGCTTGACGTCTTCCTACGAGCAGTACTTC.